The 27 T cell receptor beta chains below come from one sample, sequenced in a study of Tregs in tolerant kidney transplant recipients. Sequencing was performed with immunoSEQ multiplex PCR; in TCRdb, only in-frame clones are kept and a portion is missing. Of roughly 68,000 clones listed, 65% to 85% are singletons. Sequencing used CD4+ T cells from blood. Every receptor here comes from a human donor in good health.

The V call is TRBV11-2, the J call TRBJ2-7; 7 bases agree with TRBD2. CDR1 SGHAT and CDR2 FQNNGV come from the germline V gene. V shed 1 base and J 2 bases; nucleotides not matched to a gene: 5. The CDR3 totals 15 residues. CDR3 DNA sequence: TGTGCCAGCAGCTTAGTAAGCGGGGCCCCCTACGAGCAGTACTTC. Translated: CASSLVSGAPYEQYF.

The chain employs TRBV7-9 and TRBJ1-1; D gene unclear. Germline V lookup: CDR1 SEHNR, CDR2 FQNEAQ (reference sequence). CDR3 size: 12 residues. Trimming removed 3 bases at V and 9 bases at J, with 11 bases between. The CDR3 loop reads CASSFVGSQAFF. For the CDR3, the DNA is TGTGCCAGCAGCTTTGTAGGATCTCAAGCTTTCTTT.

This clone was counted between two and nine times. V gene TRBV5-8 combines with J gene TRBJ2-1, with 7 positions matching TRBD2. This CDR3 is 11 amino acids long. Per the germline V gene, CDR1 is SGHTS and CDR2 is YDEGEE. J was trimmed by 10 bases and V by 5 bases; bases with no gene match: 3. The CDR3 nucleotides read TGTGCCAGCAGGCAGCGGGGCGAGCAGTTCTTC. This translates into CASRQRGEQFF.

The CDR3, as DNA: TGTGCCAGCAGTAAACAGATGAACACTGAAGCTTTCTTT. Amino acid sequence: CASSKQMNTEAFF. The V call is TRBV6-4, the J call TRBJ1-1, with D unclear. Germline CDR1 MRHNA, CDR2 SNTAGT. V was cut by 5 bases and J by 0 bases, with 7 bases left in between. This CDR3 contains 13 residues.

V is TRBV6-5 and J is TRBJ1-2; 9 bases match TRBD1. This CDR3 is built from 14 residues. J was trimmed by 5 bases and V by 2 bases; bases with no gene match: 3. Looked up from germline, CDR1 is MNHEY and CDR2 is SVGAGI. DNA for the CDR3: TGTGCCAGCAGTTACGACGGGACAGGGTATGGCTACACCTTC. Its translation is CASSYDGTGYGYTF.

A few counts support this clone. The chain is built from TRBV6-5 and TRBJ1-4; D is unresolved. This CDR3 region has 14 residues. Looked up from germline, CDR1 is MNHEY and CDR2 is SVGAGI. Trimming took 5 bases from V and 4 from J, leaving 11 bases between them. The CDR3 spells CASSPQAFNEKLFF. The CDR3 DNA sequence: TGTGCCAGCAGTCCGCAGGCTTTTAATGAAAAACTGTTTTTT.

The rearrangement links TRBV9 to TRBJ2-3; the D is unclear. V was pared by 3 bases and J by 9 bases, with 14 bases between. This CDR3 comprises 13 residues. The germline gives CDR1 SGDLS, CDR2 YYNGEE. CDR3 protein: CASSASRRMTQYF. The CDR3 DNA reads as TGTGCCAGCAGCGCTAGTCGTAGAATGACGCAGTATTTT.

The count of this clone is one. This chain uses TRBV5-8 with TRBJ2-7; TRBD2 matches at 10 bases. Germline V gives CDR1 SGHTS, CDR2 YDEGEE. This CDR3 is built from 15 residues. Trimming cost V 4 bases and J 6 bases; bases outside gene matches: 10. The CDR3 sequence is CASSEASGSAFEQYF. The CDR3, as DNA: TGTGCCAGCAGCGAAGCTAGCGGGAGCGCTTTCGAGCAGTACTTC.

This chain joins TRBV5-1 and TRBJ2-2, with D perhaps matching TRBD1 (5 bases). This CDR3 has 12 residues. CDR1 SGHRS and CDR2 YFSETQ come from the germline V gene. The V end lost 7 bases, the J end lost 4 bases, and 8 bases lay between the germline ends. The CDR3 sequence is CASDDSTGELFF. CDR3 in DNA: TGCGCCAGCGACGACAGCACCGGGGAGCTGTTTTTT.

The V and J genes are TRBV2 and TRBJ2-5, with 14 nucleotides matching TRBD2. The germline gives CDR1 SNHLY, CDR2 FYNNEI. J gave up 2 bases and V 7 bases, and 15 bases lay outside the gene matches. The CDR3 consists of 19 residues. CDR3 nucleotides: TGTGCCAGCAAGCTGTCGGGACTAGCGGGAGTCGCCCCACAAGAGACCCAGTACTTC. It specifies CASKLSGLAGVAPQETQYF.

This clone was seen a few times. This chain uses TRBV19 with TRBJ2-1; perhaps TRBD2 as D (6 bases). Germline V gene sequence: CDR1 LNHDA, CDR2 SQIVND (reference sequence). V lost 3 bases, J lost 5 bases, and 20 bases lay in between. The CDR3 runs to 17 residues. CDR3 in DNA: TGTGCCAGTAGTATCGGGGCCAGGGACTGGGTTGACAATGAGCAGTTCTTC. The encoded protein is CASSIGARDWVDNEQFF.

The chain combines TRBV9 with TRBJ2-5; 7 bases are shared with TRBD1. The CDR3 covers 14 residues. Per germline, CDR1 SGDLS and CDR2 YYNGEE. The V segment lost 3 bases and the J segment 2 bases; nucleotides outside the gene matches: 4. In DNA form, the CDR3 reads TGTGCCAGCAGCGGGGACAGCTTTCAAGAGACCCAGTACTTC. It encodes CASSGDSFQETQYF.

This sequence joins TRBV5-5 and TRBJ1-2, with D possibly being TRBD1 (6 bases). V dropped 2 bases and J dropped 3 bases, with 8 bases sitting between them. Germline values: CDR1 SGHKS, CDR2 YYEKEE (reference sequence). The CDR3 is 13 residues long. CDR3 sequence reads: CASSLGQHYGYTF. CDR3 bases: TGTGCCAGCAGCTTAGGACAGCACTATGGCTACACCTTC.

There are a few counts of this clone. The rearrangement joins TRBV4-1 to TRBJ1-1; D gene unclear. V lost 0 bases and J 5 bases, leaving 13 bases between the germline ends. The germline CDR1 and CDR2 sequences are MGHRA and YSYEKL. This CDR3 is 15 amino acids long. Here the CDR3 reads CASSQEGGMGTEAFF. CDR3 sequence (DNA): TGCGCCAGCAGCCAAGAGGGCGGGATGGGGACTGAAGCTTTCTTT.

The table lists this clone with a few counts. The J gene is TRBJ1-2, the V gene TRBV7-9; D uncertain. CDR1 SEHNR and CDR2 FQNEAQ come from the germline V gene (reference sequence). The germline V and J ends were trimmed by 3 bases and 6 bases, with 20 bases remaining between them. CDR3 size: 16 residues. The CDR3 nucleotides read TGTGCCAGCAGCTTCTTGCTCCGGCACGTGAGCGATGGCTACACCTTC. Its translation: CASSFLLRHVSDGYTF.

This chain uses TRBV7-3 with TRBJ1-1; TRBD1 matches 7 bases. In germline, CDR1 is SGHTA, CDR2 FQGTGA. This CDR3 is 18 amino acids long. The trim removed 2 bases at V and 1 base at J, leaving 13 bases unmatched. CDR3 amino acids: CASSLALDRVGRNTEAFF. The CDR3 DNA sequence: TGTGCCAGCAGCTTAGCCCTTGACAGGGTTGGAAGGAACACTGAAGCTTTCTTT. The entire variable domain, with the rest obtained from reference TRBV7-3 and TRBJ1-1, is as follows: GAGVSQTPSNKVTEKGKYVELRCDPISGHTALYWYRQSLGQGPEFLIYFQGTGAADDSGLPNDRFFAVRPEGSVSTLKIQRTERGDSAVYLCASSLALDRVGRNTEAFFGQGTRLTVV.

V and J are TRBV7-6 and TRBJ2-3; 9 positions match TRBD2. This CDR3 is 15 amino acids long. Unmatched junction bases numbered 1, after V lost 1 base and J lost 2 bases. Looked up from germline, CDR1 is SGHVS and CDR2 is FNYEAQ. DNA for the CDR3: TGTGCCAGCAGCTTAGGGACTAGCGACACAGATACGCAGTATTTT. Translated, it gives CASSLGTSDTDTQYF.

The chain has TRBV19 and TRBJ1-5, with D unresolved. The ends were cut back, 6 bases at V and 1 base at J, with 10 bases in the middle. The V gene's germline CDR1 is LNHDA and CDR2 SQIVND (reference sequence). The CDR3 is 14 amino acids. DNA of the CDR3: TGTGCCAGTAGAGTTCTGGGAAGCAATCAGCCCCAGCATTTT. Amino acids: CASRVLGSNQPQHF.

The chain joins TRBV7-2 to TRBJ2-3; the match to TRBD1 covers 8 bases. The CDR3 is 18 amino acids. The junction had 14 bases not matched to a gene; V was cut back by 5 bases and J by 1 base. CDR1 SGHTA and CDR2 FQGNSA come from the germline V gene. The CDR3 DNA is TGTGCCAGCAGCGATGGCACCGCGTGGGGACAGGGCACAGATACGCAGTATTTT. The encoded protein is CASSDGTAWGQGTDTQYF. Filled out from reference TRBV7-2 and TRBJ2-3, the complete variable domain reads GAGVSQSPSNKVTEKGKDVELRCDPISGHTALYWYRQSLGQGLEFLIYFQGNSAPDKSGLPSDRFSAERTGGSVSTLTIQRTQQEDSAVYLCASSDGTAWGQGTDTQYFGPGTRLTVL.

This chain connects TRBV9 to TRBJ2-2; maybe TRBD1 (6 bases). The V and J ends lost 3 bases and 7 bases respectively, with 13 bases between them. CDR1 and CDR2 (germline): SGDLS, YYNGEE. The CDR3 length is 14 residues. The CDR3 region is CASSALQGFGELFF. CDR3 DNA sequence: TGTGCCAGCAGCGCTCTTCAGGGGTTCGGGGAGCTGTTTTTT.

This clone was seen only a few times. The rearrangement links TRBV7-2 to TRBJ1-1; no definite D call. The V gene lost 1 base and the J gene lost 1 base, with 13 bases spanning the gap. The CDR3 covers 16 residues. The germline V gene encodes CDR1 SGHTA and CDR2 FQGNSA. Here the CDR3 DNA reads TGTGCCAGCAGCTTAGTGTGGGCGGCCGGGAACACTGAAGCTTTCTTT. It translates to CASSLVWAAGNTEAFF.

The V call is TRBV2, the J call TRBJ1-1; TRBD1 is a possible D gene (6 bases). Germline lookup yields CDR1 SNHLY and CDR2 FYNNEI. Between the trimmed V and J ends, which lost 5 bases and 0 bases, there was a span of 13 bases. CDR3 size: 15 residues. The CDR3 loop is CASSSWTAMNTEAFF. The CDR3 region has the DNA TGTGCCAGCAGTTCTTGGACAGCGATGAACACTGAAGCTTTCTTT. Combining the CDR3 with reference TRBV2 and TRBJ1-1 gives the whole variable domain EPEVTQTPSHQVTQMGQEVILRCVPISNHLYFYWYRQILGQKVEFLVSFYNNEISEKSEIFDDQFSVERPDGSNFTLKIRSTKLEDSAMYFCASSSWTAMNTEAFFGQGTRLTVV.

V is TRBV11-2 and J is TRBJ2-1; possibly TRBD2 for D (6 bases). Trimming pared 1 base from V and 4 bases from J, leaving 14 bases between. This CDR3 comprises 16 residues. CDR1 and CDR2 from the germline V gene are SGHAT and FQNNGV. The DNA of the CDR3 is TGTGCCAGCAGCTTAGTCGGGACTCGGATTTACAATGAGCAGTTCTTC. Amino acids: CASSLVGTRIYNEQFF. Variable domain in full (rest from reference TRBV11-2 and TRBJ2-1): EAGVAQSPRYKIIEKRQSVAFWCNPISGHATLYWYQQILGQGPKLLIQFQNNGVVDDSQLPKDRFSAERLKGVDSTLKIQPAKLEDSAVYLCASSLVGTRIYNEQFFGPGTRLTVL.

V and J are TRBV29-1 and TRBJ2-3; 8 nucleotides match TRBD2. Trimming cost V 4 bases and J 0 bases; bases outside gene matches: 6. The CDR3 spans 15 residues. Per the germline V gene, CDR1 is SQVTM and CDR2 is ANQGSEA. The CDR3 coding sequence is TGCAGCGTTGTTCGGGGGGGAACAAGCACAGATACGCAGTATTTT. Translated, it gives CSVVRGGTSTDTQYF.

J is TRBJ1-2 and V is TRBV6-1; maybe TRBD1 (5 bases). The V gene lost 4 bases and the J gene lost 4 bases, with 16 bases spanning the gap. Germline loops: CDR1 MNHNS, CDR2 SASEGT. The CDR3 is made up of 15 amino acids. The CDR3 reads CASSGIGAGSYGYTF. CDR3 DNA: TGTGCCAGCAGTGGTATAGGGGCTGGGAGCTATGGCTACACCTTC.

This clone was detected once. The chain has TRBV6-1 and TRBJ2-3; D perhaps matches TRBD1 (5 bases). V was pared by 2 bases and J by 2 bases, with 14 bases between. CDR1 and CDR2 from the germline V gene are MNHNS and SASEGT. The CDR3 has 16 amino acids. This CDR3 reads CASSEPAGIPTDTQYF. In DNA, the CDR3 is TGTGCCAGCAGTGAACCAGCAGGGATCCCCACAGATACGCAGTATTTT.

The rearrangement uses TRBV5-1 and TRBJ1-4, with D hard to call. CDR3 size: 15 residues. Per the germline V gene, CDR1 is SGHRS and CDR2 is YFSETQ. The V end lost 5 bases, the J end lost 7 bases, and 18 bases lay between the germline ends. The CDR3 loop reads CASRSEADRGEKLFF. As DNA, the CDR3 is TGCGCCAGCAGATCAGAGGCGGACCGGGGTGAAAAACTGTTTTTT.